Following are 24 T cell receptor beta chains from one sample sequenced in a study of blood T cell repertoires in COVID-19. Generated by immunoSEQ multiplex PCR, the TCRdb table keeps only in-frame clones and is missing some. The sample shows some 300,000 clones, around nine tenths of them seen only once. Source material: PBMCs or T cells enriched from blood (not recorded which). These receptor sequences come from a woman in her 30s who had recovered from COVID-19.

This chain connects TRBV5-6 to TRBJ1-1; no clear D. There are 15 residues in the CDR3. The V gene's germline CDR1 is SGHDT and CDR2 YYEEEE. V lost 6 bases and J 0 bases, leaving 15 bases between the germline ends. The CDR3 sequence: CASTSEPGLNTEAFF. DNA of the CDR3: TGTGCCAGCACCTCCGAACCGGGGTTGAACACTGAAGCTTTCTTT.

This clone turned up a few times. The chain recombines TRBV11-3 with TRBJ2-2, with TRBD2 as a possible D gene (5 bases). Germline V gene sequence: CDR1 SGHNT, CDR2 YENEEA. The V and J ends lost 5 bases and 5 bases respectively, with 15 bases between them. The CDR3 has 15 amino acids. The CDR3 region has the DNA TGTGCCAGCAGCCAAAGCGGCGGGTTTACCGGGGAGCTGTTTTTT. This encodes CASSQSGGFTGELFF.

This chain uses TRBV19 with TRBJ2-3; TRBD2 matches at 11 bases. CDR3 length equals 17 residues. Trimming cost V 4 bases and J 6 bases; bases outside gene matches: 12. CDR1 LNHDA and CDR2 SQIVND come from the germline V gene (reference sequence). This CDR3 reads CASSRSSGRAFVDTQYF. The CDR3 nucleotides are TGTGCCAGTAGTAGAAGTAGCGGGAGGGCCTTCGTTGATACGCAGTATTTT.

This sequence joins TRBV19 and TRBJ1-5; D may be TRBD1 (5 bases). The germline V gene has CDR1 LNHDA and CDR2 SQIVND (reference sequence). This CDR3 contains 17 residues. V dropped 6 bases and J dropped 0 bases, with 18 bases sitting between them. The CDR3 region is CASRPGWGGYSNQPQHF. CDR3 coding DNA: TGTGCCAGTAGACCCGGGTGGGGCGGTTATAGCAATCAGCCCCAGCATTTT.

In its sample, this clone was seen once. The gene calls are TRBV5-1 and TRBJ2-7; 9 bases align to TRBD1. The ends lost 3 bases at V and 5 bases at J; junction bases unmatched: 6. The V gene's germline CDR1 is SGHRS and CDR2 YFSETQ. The CDR3 sequence is 14 residues long. For the CDR3, the DNA is TGCGCCAGCAGCTATGACAGGGGGGGCAACGAGCAGTACTTC. Its protein is CASSYDRGGNEQYF. The variable domain in full, with the rest retrieved from reference TRBV5-1 and TRBJ2-7, is KAGVTQTPRYLIKTRGQQVTLSCSPISGHRSVSWYQQTPGQGLQFLFEYFSETQRNKGNFPGRFSGRQFSNSRSEMNVSTLELGDSALYLCASSYDRGGNEQYFGPGTRLTVT.

This sequence joins TRBV5-4 and TRBJ2-5; the D gene is possibly TRBD2 (6 bases). V lost 4 bases and J lost 1, with 8 bases in between. CDR1 and CDR2 (germline): SGHNT, YYREEE (reference sequence). This CDR3 has 13 residues. The CDR3 DNA follows: TGTGCCAGCAGCCGACTAGGCCAAGAGACCCAGTACTTC. Translated, it gives CASSRLGQETQYF. The variable domain in full, completed from reference TRBV5-4 and TRBJ2-5, reads ETGVTQSPTHLIKTRGQQVTLRCSSQSGHNTVSWYQQALGQGPQFIFQYYREEENGRGNFPPRFSGLQFPNYSSELNVNALELDDSALYLCASSRLGQETQYFGPGTRLLVL.

This clone was seen only once. The genes are TRBV10-3 and TRBJ2-2, with D perhaps matching TRBD2 (5 bases). With 2 bases removed from V and 4 bases from J, the gap between germline ends came to 11 bases. The germline V gene has CDR1 ENHRY and CDR2 SYGVKD. The CDR3 totals 15 residues. The CDR3 spells CAISELAGRTGELFF. CDR3 coding DNA: TGTGCCATCAGTGAGCTTGCGGGTCGCACCGGGGAGCTGTTTTTT.

V usage is TRBV6-6 and J usage is TRBJ2-1, with TRBD2 matching over 16 bases. Losses at the gene ends were 5 bases for V and 8 bases for J; bases not matched to a gene: 12. This CDR3 is built from 18 residues. In germline, CDR1 is MNHNY, CDR2 SVGAGI (reference sequence). The CDR3 DNA sequence: TGTGCCAGCAGTCCTTTGGGACTAGCGGGAGGGAAAGGTTATGAGCAGTTCTTC. Translated, it gives CASSPLGLAGGKGYEQFF.

The rearrangement uses TRBV6-5 and TRBJ2-7; possibly TRBD2 for D (5 bases). CDR1 is MNHEY and CDR2 is SVGAGI in the germline V gene. Trimming shortened V by 6 bases and J by 2 bases, and 17 bases separated the two germline ends. The CDR3 covers 15 residues. This CDR3 reads CASRGEGSGTYEQYF. CDR3 sequence (DNA): TGTGCCAGCAGGGGTGAGGGAAGTGGGACCTACGAGCAGTACTTC.

The V call is TRBV5-8, the J call TRBJ2-5, with a possible D match to TRBD2 (6 bases). This CDR3 spans 16 amino acids. The V and J ends lost 0 bases and 2 bases respectively, with 14 bases between them. CDR1 and CDR2 (germline): SGHTS, YDEGEE. Written as DNA, the CDR3 is TGTGCCAGCAGCTTGGGTAAGGGACTCCGACAAGAGACCCAGTACTTC. This encodes CASSLGKGLRQETQYF. Combining the CDR3 with reference TRBV5-8 and TRBJ2-5 gives the whole variable domain EAGVTQSPTHLIKTRGQQATLRCSPISGHTSVYWYQQALGLGLQFLLWYDEGEERNRGNFPPRFSGRQFPNYSSELNVNALELEDSALYLCASSLGKGLRQETQYFGPGTRLLVL.

The chain recombines TRBV28 with TRBJ1-2; D is possibly TRBD1 (5 bases). Germline assignment: CDR1 MDHEN and CDR2 SYDVKM. Trimming shortened V by 6 bases and J by 0 bases, and 8 bases separated the two germline ends. This CDR3 is built from 13 residues. The CDR3 region is CASRGLTNYGYTF. In DNA form, the CDR3 reads TGTGCCAGCAGGGGACTTACTAACTATGGCTACACCTTC.

The chain is built from TRBV28 and TRBJ2-7, with no clear D. Germline V gene data show CDR1 as MDHEN and CDR2 as SYDVKM. CDR3 length: 15 amino acids. V was pared by 4 bases and J by 0 bases, with 13 bases between. CDR3 DNA sequence: TGTGCCAGCAGTTCCGGCGGCCACCGCTCCTACGAGCAGTACTTC. It specifies CASSSGGHRSYEQYF.

This clone was seen more than once but under ten times. The CDR3 sequence: CSVEVGTGNTEAFF. CDR3 sequence (DNA): TGCAGCGTTGAAGTTGGGACAGGGAACACTGAAGCTTTCTTT. V usage is TRBV29-1 and J usage is TRBJ1-1; 8 bases match TRBD1. From germline, CDR1 is SQVTM and CDR2 ANQGSEA. This CDR3 spans 14 amino acids. The trim removed 1 base at V and 1 base at J, leaving 2 bases unmatched.

This chain connects TRBV30 to TRBJ1-1, with 7 bases fitting TRBD1. V lost 0 bases to trimming and J lost 8 bases; unmatched junction nucleotides: 6. This CDR3 is 13 amino acids long. CDR1 and CDR2 (germline): GTSNPN, SVGIG (reference sequence). The CDR3 nucleotides read TGTGCCTGGAGTGTACTTATCAGGGGGGAAGCTTTCTTT. It translates to CAWSVLIRGEAFF.

V and J are TRBV5-6 and TRBJ1-4, with TRBD1 matching over 8 bases. V lost 2 bases, J lost 7 bases, and 7 bases stayed unmatched. CDR3 length: 15 residues. Germline V gene data show CDR1 as SGHDT and CDR2 as YYEEEE. CDR3 DNA sequence: TGTGCCAGCAGCTTCTCGGACAGGGAAGTTGAAAAACTGTTTTTT. This codes for CASSFSDREVEKLFF.

The chain recombines TRBV30 with TRBJ2-7; TRBD1 agrees at 9 bases. Looked up from germline, CDR1 is GTSNPN and CDR2 is SVGIG (reference sequence). The J segment lost 2 bases and the V segment lost 0 bases, leaving 2 bases of the junction unmatched. CDR3 length: 14 residues. The CDR3 DNA sequence: TGTGCCTGGAGTGTATGGGACAGGGCCTACGAGCAGTACTTC. It translates to CAWSVWDRAYEQYF.

The V call is TRBV10-3, the J call TRBJ1-5; TRBD1 agrees at 9 bases. V shed 4 bases, J shed 4 bases, and the junction held 11 bases outside the gene matches. Germline V gives CDR1 ENHRY, CDR2 SYGVKD. There are 17 residues in the CDR3. CDR3 sequence reads: CAISVHGFGTGNQPQHF. CDR3 nucleotide sequence: TGTGCCATCAGTGTCCATGGTTTCGGGACAGGGAATCAGCCCCAGCATTTT.

The chain carries TRBV5-1 and TRBJ1-2; D remains ambiguous. The CDR3 has 14 residues. Deletions cut 0 bases from V and 7 bases from J, with 13 bases between. Germline V gene lookup returns CDR1 SGHRS and CDR2 YFSETQ. The CDR3 is CASSLALRESGYTF. CDR3 DNA: TGCGCCAGCAGCTTGGCTTTGAGGGAAAGTGGCTACACCTTC.

The DNA for the CDR3 is TGTGCCAGCAGTGTCACAGGGTTCTATAATTCACCCCTCCACTTT. It translates to CASSVTGFYNSPLHF. J is TRBJ1-6 and V is TRBV2, with a weak D call TRBD1 (6 bases). V dropped 4 bases and J dropped 3 bases, with 10 bases sitting between them. The CDR3 is made up of 15 amino acids. From germline, CDR1 is SNHLY and CDR2 FYNNEI.

V and J are TRBV7-9 and TRBJ1-6; TRBD1 aligns across 9 bases. Germline loops: CDR1 SEHNR, CDR2 FQNEAQ (reference sequence). The V and J ends lost 5 bases and 7 bases, in that order; junction bases with no gene match: 9. This CDR3 is built from 16 residues. The CDR3 region has the DNA TGTGCCAGCAGCCCGCGCCGGACAGGGGCAAATTCACCCCTCCACTTT. Translated, it gives CASSPRRTGANSPLHF.

The gene calls are TRBV3-1 (or the pseudogene TRBV3-2) and TRBJ1-1; D call uncertain. The ends were cut back, 4 bases at V and 4 bases at J, with 16 bases in the middle. This CDR3 is built from 15 residues. The V gene's germline CDR1 is LGHDT and CDR2 YNNKEL (reference sequence). The CDR3 here is CASSLSEGFGTEAFF. In nucleotides, the CDR3 is TGTGCCAGCAGCCTTTCCGAGGGCTTTGGCACTGAAGCTTTCTTT.

This clone showed up just once. This chain connects TRBV27 to TRBJ2-7, with D perhaps TRBD2 (6 bases). The V end lost 7 bases, the J end lost 3 bases, and 16 bases lay between the germline ends. The CDR3 covers 14 residues. CDR1 is MNHEY and CDR2 is SMNVEV in the germline V gene (reference sequence). This CDR3 reads CASTDTGVGYEQYF. CDR3 sequence (DNA): TGTGCCAGCACCGATACGGGAGTTGGCTACGAGCAGTACTTC.

The V call is TRBV13, the J call TRBJ2-7, with 12 nucleotides matching TRBD1. The CDR3 is 14 residues long. Germline V gene sequence: CDR1 PRHDT, CDR2 FYEKMQ (reference sequence). The J segment lost 9 bases and the V segment lost 5 bases, leaving 8 bases of the junction unmatched. DNA of the CDR3: TGTGCCAGCAGCCCACAGGGACAGGGGGCTGGGCAGTACTTC. This gives the protein CASSPQGQGAGQYF.

This chain uses TRBV30 with TRBJ1-2, with a weak D call TRBD1 (6 bases). Trimming shortened V by 4 bases and J by 2 bases, and 14 bases separated the two germline ends. The CDR3 runs to 14 residues. Germline CDR1 reads GTSNPN; CDR2 reads SVGIG (reference sequence). CDR3 DNA: TGTGCCTGGACCTTACGGGACACCAACTATGGCTACACCTTC. Translating it yields CAWTLRDTNYGYTF.